Described below is a single T cell receptor (beta chain) sequence and its context. The source of the sample is a study of shared clonotypes between healthy human individuals. Clones were sequenced by immunoSEQ multiplex PCR, and TCRdb holds only the in-frame ones, with some missing. Found here are around 2.5 million clones, more than 85% of them singletons; the top ten hold about 0.39%. Germline V gene lookup returns CDR1 LNHDA and CDR2 SQIVND (reference sequence). CDR3 size: 13 residues. Trimming stripped 9 bases from V and 4 bases from J, with 13 bases between. The V call is TRBV19, the J call TRBJ1-5, with D possibly being TRBD1 (6 bases). Material for sequencing was naive CD4+ T cells from PBMCs. Indicated subset: CD45RA+ positively selected. This receptor was obtained from a man between 18 and 29 years old in good health. Some clones in this sample may be carry-over from other donors' samples. The CDR3 coding sequence is TGTGCCAGCTCCTACAGGGCTAATCAGCCCCAGCATTTT. Translating it yields CASSYRANQPQHF. The full variable domain, rest sourced from reference TRBV19 and TRBJ1-5, is DGGITQSPKYLFRKEGQNVTLSCEQNLNHDAMYWYRQDPGQGLRLIYYSQIVNDFQKGDIAEGYSVSREKKESFPLTVTSAQKNPTAFYLCASSYRANQPQHFGDGTRLSIL.